This paragraph reports one TCR beta chain. Its antigen remains unidentified. One base away there is no much larger clone; base qualities are not given. The CDR3 sequence holds 15 residues, the cysteine and phenylalanine included. Left in the record is the CDR3 DNA by itself, 45 bases read in frame from the first base. CDR1 and CDR2 are drawn from the germline V gene: SGDLS, YYNGEE. Trimming removed 2 bases from V and 8 bases from J, leaving 17 bases between the germline ends. TCR CDR3 regions were amplified from genomic DNA by multiplex PCR using the deep immunoSEQ assay. Extracted genomic DNA from each cell subset was spread evenly across all wells of several immunoSEQ 96-well plates, with each plate serving as a replicate. For sorted subsets, about 0.2 ug genomic DNA, equal to about 30,000 T cell genomes, was loaded into each replicate PCR. Purified libraries were measured with a Qubit 3.0 fluorometer, size-checked on a Bioanalyzer 2100, and measured again with the KAPA Library Quantification kit. Every immunoSEQ 96-well plate was sequenced on a dedicated single-read 150-cycle Illumina NextSeq 550 flow cell. In the authors' own workflow: Because only junctional sequences without quality scores were contained in the immunoSEQ output, filtering matching that applied to full-length reads could not be performed. To assign V/J genes and CDR3, sequences were annotated using PyIR, a Python wrapper for IgBLAST v1.9, with IMGT germline references. Reads were filtered out if the reads had weak V/J assignments (E-value above 1e-6), no CDR3, stop codons, out-of-frame junctions, or ambiguous translated residues. V3J clonotypes were defined as sequences sharing the same inferred V gene, J gene, and CDR3 amino acid sequence. Percentage overlap between repertoires was computed as shared unique clonotypes divided by the size of the smaller repertoire. Repertoire richness was assessed with RTK rarefaction, the Chao1 estimator, and Recon v2.1 estimates of unobserved clonotypes. Generation probabilities for all TCRbeta clonotypes obtained by the gDNA method from a handful of donors were computed using OLGA. TCRdb holds this immuneACCESS table with in-frame rearrangements only. Some clones are missing; in checked studies, unresolved V genes explain under half, and the rest has no known cause. V, J and clone size derive from that table, while D and trimming were established from the DNA sequence. Recorded for this sample are about 1.9 million clones; 93% of them occurred a single time. Clones ranked in the top ten supply about 1.7% of the sample.

This record comes from a study of shared clonotypes between healthy human individuals (dated by TCRdb to the early 2020s). Broadly, across the study: A few men and a couple of women, aged 18 to 49 years, made up the cohort. For each donor, CD4 naive and CD4 memory were each run on three plates, CD8 naive on two plates, and CD8 memory on one plate. To estimate repertoire size and how much clonotype sharing occurs between individuals, the study deeply sequenced the blood TCR repertoires of several healthy adults. To increase sequencing depth and limit assay-specific biases, TCR repertoire library preparation and sequencing were carried out by different laboratories using diverse techniques. Leukapheresis yielded between about 0.9 and 10 billion PBMCs per donor. What the study reported, not specific to this receptor: Because the study included a small number of donors, the genetic and exposure-history diversity represented was limited. Larger estimated clonotype richness was generally found for naive subsets than for memory subsets. Incomplete sequencing was indicated by rarefaction of sorted-subset datasets, despite the large sequencing depth. Pairwise subsampling led to the expectation that sequencing depth would affect the degree of clonotype sharing among donors. Compared with non-shared clonotypes, clonotypes shared by all four sorted-subset donors had higher generation probabilities. Sampling was restricted to blood, and TCR repertoires in tissues likely differ from the TCR repertoires found in blood. When a handful of donors were compared, the shared fraction of clonotypes was about 5% for naive CD4, about 4% for naive CD8, about 2.4% for memory CD4, and around 0.37% for memory CD8.

CD8 naive samples were CD45RO-negative cells positively selected for CCR7, giving a CD45RA+CCR7+ population that excluded TemRA cells. Healthy HIV-negative adults with no recently reported acute infections or vaccinations were included as donors. Every donor was a Caucasian adult residing in Nashville, Tennessee, USA. Blood was collected by leukapheresis, and PBMCs were isolated by Ficoll-Histopaque density gradient centrifugation and then cryopreserved in liquid nitrogen vapor phase. Analytical flow cytometry was used to check the purity and quantity of every magnetically sorted T cell population. Genomic DNA was isolated from every sorted fraction and measured by UV absorbance on a Nanodrop 2000c.

What was sequenced was naive CD8+ T cells from PBMCs. The label giving this sample's cell subset or site can be read as: CD45RA+CCR7+. The sequence came from a man between 18 and 29 years old in good health. Some clones in this sample may be carry-over from other donors' samples. The chain was built from TRBV9 and TRBJ2-1; the D segment could be TRBD1, given 5 matching bases. The bases are TGTGCCAGCAGCGTCCTATACAGGACGGGCGATGAGCAGTTCTTC. It specifies CASSVLYRTGDEQFF.